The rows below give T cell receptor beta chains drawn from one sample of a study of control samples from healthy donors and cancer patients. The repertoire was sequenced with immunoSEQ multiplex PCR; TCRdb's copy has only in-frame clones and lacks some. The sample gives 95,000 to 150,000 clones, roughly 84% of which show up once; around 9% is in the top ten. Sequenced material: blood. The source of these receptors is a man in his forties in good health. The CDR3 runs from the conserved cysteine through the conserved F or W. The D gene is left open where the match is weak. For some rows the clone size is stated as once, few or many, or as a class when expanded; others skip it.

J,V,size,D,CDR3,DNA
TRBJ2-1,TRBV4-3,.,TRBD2,CASSSRLAGLAPSYNEQFF,TGCGCCAGCAGCTCGCGACTAGCGGGGCTCGCCCCCTCCTACAATGAGCAGTTCTTC
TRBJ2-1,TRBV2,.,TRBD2,CASSAPSGGLSSYNEQFF,TGTGCCAGCAGTGCCCCTAGCGGGGGGCTCAGCTCCTACAATGAGCAGTTCTTC
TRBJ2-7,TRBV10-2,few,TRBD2,CASTLTSGGSEQYF,TGCGCCAGCACGCTGACTAGCGGGGGCTCCGAGCAGTACTTC
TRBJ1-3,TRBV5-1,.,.,CASSFEGYGNTIYF,TGCGCCAGCAGCTTTGAAGGGTATGGAAACACCATATATTTT
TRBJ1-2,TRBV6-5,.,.,CASSRDLNYGYTF,TGTGCCAGCAGTCGGGATCTTAACTATGGCTACACCTTC
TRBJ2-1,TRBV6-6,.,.,CASSPLAEGYEQFF,TGTGCCAGCAGCCCACTAGCAGAGGGCTATGAGCAGTTCTTC
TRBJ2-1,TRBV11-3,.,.,CASSRQGPYNEQFF,TGTGCCAGCAGTAGGCAGGGCCCCTACAATGAGCAGTTCTTC
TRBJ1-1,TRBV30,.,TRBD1,CACQPGGVNTEAFF,TGTGCCTGTCAGCCAGGGGGGGTGAACACTGAAGCTTTCTTT
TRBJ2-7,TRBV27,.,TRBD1,CASSLDRGNYEQYF,TGTGCCAGCAGTTTAGACAGGGGAAACTACGAGCAGTACTTC
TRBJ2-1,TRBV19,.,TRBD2,CASSIRGGQRGALNEQFF,TGTGCCAGTAGTATTAGAGGAGGGCAGCGGGGGGCTTTGAATGAGCAGTTCTTC
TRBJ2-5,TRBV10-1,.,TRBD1,CASSEEGGSGGAETQYF,TGCGCCAGCAGTGAGGAGGGGGGATCAGGGGGCGCAGAGACCCAGTACTTC
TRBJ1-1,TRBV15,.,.,CATSSEQRNTEAFF,TGTGCCACCAGCAGTGAACAGAGAAACACTGAAGCTTTCTTT
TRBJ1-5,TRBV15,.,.,CATSRDRGQPQHF,TGTGCCACCAGCAGAGATCGGGGTCAGCCCCAGCATTTT
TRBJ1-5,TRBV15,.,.,CATSTTPYQPQHF,TGTGCCACCAGCACCACCCCTTATCAGCCCCAGCATTTT
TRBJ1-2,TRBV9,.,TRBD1,CASSTRQGRYGYTF,TGTGCCAGCAGCACGAGACAGGGGAGGTATGGCTACACCTTC
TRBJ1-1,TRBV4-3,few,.,CASSQRGGDTEAFF,TGCGCCAGCAGCCAGAGGGGAGGGGATACTGAAGCTTTCTTT
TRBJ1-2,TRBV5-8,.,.,CASSLGQLNGYTF,TGTGCCAGCAGCTTGGGGCAATTAAATGGCTACACCTTC
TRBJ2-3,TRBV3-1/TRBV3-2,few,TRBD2,CASSPGLARSLYTQYF,TGTGCCAGCAGCCCCGGACTAGCTCGGTCATTATATACGCAGTATTTT
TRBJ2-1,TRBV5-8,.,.,CASSLAEQFF,TGTGCCAGCAGCTTGGCGGAGCAGTTCTTC
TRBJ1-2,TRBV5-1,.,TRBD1,CASSLAVGTGGDNYGYTF,TGCGCCAGCAGCTTGGCCGTTGGGACAGGGGGAGACAACTATGGCTACACCTTC
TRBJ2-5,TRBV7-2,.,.,CASSLGGIQQTQYF,TGTGCCAGCAGCTTAGGGGGTATCCAACAGACCCAGTACTTC
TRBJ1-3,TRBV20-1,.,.,CSARREGTIYF,TGCAGTGCTAGAAGGGAGGGCACCATATATTTT
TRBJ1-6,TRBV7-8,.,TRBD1,CASSPGARGRANPRSPLHF,TGTGCCAGCAGCCCCGGGGCCAGGGGGAGGGCGAACCCTCGTTCACCCCTCCACTTT
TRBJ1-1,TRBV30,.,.,CAWSGASGLRNTEAFF,TGTGCCTGGAGTGGGGCTTCAGGGCTGAGGAACACTGAAGCTTTCTTT
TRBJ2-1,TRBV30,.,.,CAWSVRGSGSSYNEQFF,TGTGCCTGGAGTGTACGTGGTTCTGGGAGCTCCTACAATGAGCAGTTCTTC
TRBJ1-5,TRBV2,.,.,CASKGDSNQPQHF,TGTGCCAGCAAGGGGGATAGCAATCAGCCCCAGCATTTT
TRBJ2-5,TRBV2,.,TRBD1,CASSEDGQGGTQYF,TGTGCCAGCAGTGAAGACGGACAGGGGGGGACCCAGTACTTC
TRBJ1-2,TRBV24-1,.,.,CATSDPRGANYGYTF,TGTGCCACCAGTGATCCCAGGGGAGCTAACTATGGCTACACCTTC
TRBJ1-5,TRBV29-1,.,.,CSVETYYRDNQPQHF,TGCAGCGTTGAAACGTATTACAGGGACAATCAGCCCCAGCATTTT
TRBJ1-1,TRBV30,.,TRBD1,CAWSASRSSPGTGVFYGTEAFF,TGTGCCTGGAGTGCCTCTCGGTCCTCCCCCGGGACAGGGGTATTTTATGGCACTGAAGCTTTCTTT
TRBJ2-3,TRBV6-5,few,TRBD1,CASSRGQGSDF,TGTGCCAGCAGCCGGGGACAGGGATCGGATTTT
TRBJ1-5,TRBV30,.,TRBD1,CAWSTTSGGKPQHF,TGTGCCTGGAGTACCACGTCAGGGGGAAAGCCCCAGCATTTT
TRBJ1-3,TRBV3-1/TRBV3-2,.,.,CASSLPGPGNTIYF,TGTGCCAGCAGCCTCCCGGGACCTGGAAACACCATATATTTT
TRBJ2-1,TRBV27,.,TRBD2,CASRIRGGQNNEQFF,TGTGCCAGCAGGATCCGGGGGGGGCAGAACAATGAGCAGTTCTTC
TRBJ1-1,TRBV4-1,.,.,CASSLNTEAFF,TGCGCCAGCAGCCTAAACACTGAAGCTTTCTTT
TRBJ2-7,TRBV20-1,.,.,CSAPLDLEQYF,TGCAGTGCTCCCCTCGATTTAGAGCAGTACTTC
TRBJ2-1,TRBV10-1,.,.,CASSVDSYNEQFF,TGCGCCAGCAGTGTGGACAGTTACAATGAGCAGTTCTTC
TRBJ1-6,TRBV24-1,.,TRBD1,CATSGQGAYYNSPLHF,TGTGCCACCAGTGGCCAGGGGGCATACTATAATTCACCCCTCCACTTT
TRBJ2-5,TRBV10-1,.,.,CASSETDRGTQYF,TGCGCCAGCAGTGAGACTGACCGCGGTACCCAGTACTTC
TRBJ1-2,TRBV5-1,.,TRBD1,CASSLGQGGYTF,TGCGCCAGCAGCCTAGGACAGGGCGGCTACACCTTC
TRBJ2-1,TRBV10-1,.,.,CASSESLGRGDNEQFF,TGCGCCAGCAGTGAGTCTTTGGGCAGGGGGGACAATGAGCAGTTCTTC
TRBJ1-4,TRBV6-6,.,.,CASSYSIGLNEKLFF,TGTGCCAGCAGTTACTCGATTGGTCTAAATGAAAAACTGTTTTTT
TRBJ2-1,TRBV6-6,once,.,CASCGQGWNEQFF,TGTGCCAGCTGTGGTCAGGGGTGGAATGAGCAGTTCTTC
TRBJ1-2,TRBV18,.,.,CASSERSLGGLDGYTF,TGTGCCAGCTCAGAGAGATCCCTCGGGGGTCTAGATGGCTACACCTTC
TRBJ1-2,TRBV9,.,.,CASSVGDMLNYGYTF,TGTGCCAGCAGCGTAGGAGACATGCTCAACTATGGCTACACCTTC
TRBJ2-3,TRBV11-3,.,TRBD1,CASSRTGFRTDTQYF,TGTGCCAGCAGCCGGACAGGGTTTCGCACAGATACGCAGTATTTT
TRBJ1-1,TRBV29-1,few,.,CSVGGGTEAFF,TGCAGCGTCGGCGGGGGTACTGAAGCTTTCTTT
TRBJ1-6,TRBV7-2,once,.,CASSGTGFTNSPLHF,TGTGCCAGCAGCGGGACCGGGTTCACTAATTCACCCCTCCACTTT
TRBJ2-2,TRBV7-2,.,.,CASTLFDTGELFF,TGTGCCAGCACCCTTTTCGACACCGGGGAGCTGTTTTTT
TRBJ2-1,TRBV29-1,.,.,CSVPGVFKNEQFF,TGCAGCGTTCCAGGGGTGTTTAAAAATGAGCAGTTCTTC